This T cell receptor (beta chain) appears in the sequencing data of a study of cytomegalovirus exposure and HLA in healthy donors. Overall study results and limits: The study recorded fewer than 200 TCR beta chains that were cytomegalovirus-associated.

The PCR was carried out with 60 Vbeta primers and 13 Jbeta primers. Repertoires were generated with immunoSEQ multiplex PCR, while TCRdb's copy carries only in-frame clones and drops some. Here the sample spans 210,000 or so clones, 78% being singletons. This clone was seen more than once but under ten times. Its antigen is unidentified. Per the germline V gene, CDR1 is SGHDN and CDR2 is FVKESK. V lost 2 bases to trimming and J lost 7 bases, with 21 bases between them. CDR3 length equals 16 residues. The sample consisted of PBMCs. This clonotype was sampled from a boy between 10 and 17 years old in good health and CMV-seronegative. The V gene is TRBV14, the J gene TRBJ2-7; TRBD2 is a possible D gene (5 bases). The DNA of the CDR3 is TGTGCCAGCAGCCAATTTCGGTACGGGGAACGGGGAGAGCAGTACTTC. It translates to CASSQFRYGERGEQYF.